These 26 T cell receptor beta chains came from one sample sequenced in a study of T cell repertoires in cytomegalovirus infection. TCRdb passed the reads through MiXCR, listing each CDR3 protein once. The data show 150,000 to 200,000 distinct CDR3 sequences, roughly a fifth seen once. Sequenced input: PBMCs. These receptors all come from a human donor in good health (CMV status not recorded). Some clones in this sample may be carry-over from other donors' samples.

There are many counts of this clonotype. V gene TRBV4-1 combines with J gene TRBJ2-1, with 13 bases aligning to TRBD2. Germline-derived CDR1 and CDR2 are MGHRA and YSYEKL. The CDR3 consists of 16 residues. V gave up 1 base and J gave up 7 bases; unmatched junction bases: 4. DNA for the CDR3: TGCGCCAGCAGCCAAGGGACTAGCGGGGGTCGAAATGAGCAGTTCTTC. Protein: CASSQGTSGGRNEQFF.

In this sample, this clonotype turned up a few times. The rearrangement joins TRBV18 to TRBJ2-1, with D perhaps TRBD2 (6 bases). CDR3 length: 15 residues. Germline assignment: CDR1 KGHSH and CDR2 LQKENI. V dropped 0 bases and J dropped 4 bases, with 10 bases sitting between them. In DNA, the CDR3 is TGTGCCAGCTCACCACCTCAGCGGGCTTACAATGAGCAGTTCTTC. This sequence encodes CASSPPQRAYNEQFF. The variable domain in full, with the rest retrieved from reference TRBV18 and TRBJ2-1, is NAGVMQNPRHLVRRRGQEARLRCSPMKGHSHVYWYRQLPEEGLKFMVYLQKENIIDESGMPKERFSAEFPKEGPSILRIQQVVRGDSAAYFCASSPPQRAYNEQFFGPGTRLTVL.

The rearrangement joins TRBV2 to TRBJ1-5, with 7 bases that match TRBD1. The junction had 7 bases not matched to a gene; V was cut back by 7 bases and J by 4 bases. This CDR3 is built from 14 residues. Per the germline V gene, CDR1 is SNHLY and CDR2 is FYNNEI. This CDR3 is CASTDAQGNQPQHF. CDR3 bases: TGTGCCAGCACGGATGCACAGGGGAATCAGCCCCAGCATTTT.

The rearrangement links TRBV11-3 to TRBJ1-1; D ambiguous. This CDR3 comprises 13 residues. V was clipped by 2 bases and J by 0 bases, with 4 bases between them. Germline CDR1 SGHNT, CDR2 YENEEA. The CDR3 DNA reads TGTGCCAGCAGCTTATGGCTGAACACTGAAGCTTTCTTT. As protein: CASSLWLNTEAFF.

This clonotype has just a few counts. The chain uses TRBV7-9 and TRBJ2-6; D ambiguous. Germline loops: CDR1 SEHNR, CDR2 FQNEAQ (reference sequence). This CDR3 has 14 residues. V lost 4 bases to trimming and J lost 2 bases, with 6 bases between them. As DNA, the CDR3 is TGTGCCAGCAGCTCCGATCCTGGGGCCAACGTCCTGACTTTC. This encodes CASSSDPGANVLTF. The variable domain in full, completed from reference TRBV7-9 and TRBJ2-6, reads DTGVSQNPRHKITKRGQNVTFRCDPISEHNRLYWYRQTLGQGPEFLTYFQNEAQLEKSRLLSDRFSAERPKGSFSTLEIQRTEQGDSAMYLCASSSDPGANVLTFGAGSRLTVL.

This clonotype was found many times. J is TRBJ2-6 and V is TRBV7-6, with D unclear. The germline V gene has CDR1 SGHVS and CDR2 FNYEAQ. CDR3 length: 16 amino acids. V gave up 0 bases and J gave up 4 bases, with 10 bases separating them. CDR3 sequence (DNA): TGTGCCAGCAGCTTAGCGGCAGCGTTGGGGGCCAACGTCCTGACTTTC. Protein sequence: CASSLAAALGANVLTF.

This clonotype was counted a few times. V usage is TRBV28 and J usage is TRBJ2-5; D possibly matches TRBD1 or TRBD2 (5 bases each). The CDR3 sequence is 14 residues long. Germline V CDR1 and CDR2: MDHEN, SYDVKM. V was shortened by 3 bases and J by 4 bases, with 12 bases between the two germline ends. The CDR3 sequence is CASSFLGERETQYF. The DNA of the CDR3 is TGTGCCAGCAGTTTTTTGGGGGAAAGAGAGACCCAGTACTTC.

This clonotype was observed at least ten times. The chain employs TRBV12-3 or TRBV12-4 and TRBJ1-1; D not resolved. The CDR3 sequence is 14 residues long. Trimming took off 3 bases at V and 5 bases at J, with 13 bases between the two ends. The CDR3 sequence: CASSFGSGLTEAFF. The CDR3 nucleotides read TGTGCCAGCAGTTTTGGGTCCGGGTTAACTGAAGCTTTCTTT.

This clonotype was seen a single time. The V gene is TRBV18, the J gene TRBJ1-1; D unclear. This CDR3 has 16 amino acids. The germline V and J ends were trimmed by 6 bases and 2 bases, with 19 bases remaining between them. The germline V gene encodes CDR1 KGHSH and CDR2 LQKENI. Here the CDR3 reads CASSRKWTDKNTEAFF. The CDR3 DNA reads TGTGCCAGCTCTCGGAAATGGACCGATAAAAACACTGAAGCTTTCTTT.

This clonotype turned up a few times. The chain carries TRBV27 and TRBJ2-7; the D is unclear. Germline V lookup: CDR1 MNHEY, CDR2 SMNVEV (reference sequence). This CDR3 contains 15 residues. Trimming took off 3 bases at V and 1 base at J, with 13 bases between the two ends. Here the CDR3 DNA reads TGTGCCAGCAGTTTTGCCCCCGAGTATTCCTACGAGCAGTACTTC. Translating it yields CASSFAPEYSYEQYF.

The CDR3: CASSPRSGAAGGSSYEQYF. The CDR3 DNA reads as TGTGCCAGCAGCCCAAGGAGCGGGGCTGCCGGCGGGAGCTCCTACGAGCAGTACTTC. The chain combines TRBV5-4 with TRBJ2-7; 7 positions match TRBD2. With V trimmed by 4 bases and J by 0 bases, 19 bases remained unmatched. This CDR3 contains 19 residues. Per the germline V gene, CDR1 is SGHNT and CDR2 is YYREEE (reference sequence). Full variable domain (missing parts from reference TRBV5-4 and TRBJ2-7): ETGVTQSPTHLIKTRGQQVTLRCSSQSGHNTVSWYQQALGQGPQFIFQYYREEENGRGNFPPRFSGLQFPNYSSELNVNALELDDSALYLCASSPRSGAAGGSSYEQYFGPGTRLTVT.

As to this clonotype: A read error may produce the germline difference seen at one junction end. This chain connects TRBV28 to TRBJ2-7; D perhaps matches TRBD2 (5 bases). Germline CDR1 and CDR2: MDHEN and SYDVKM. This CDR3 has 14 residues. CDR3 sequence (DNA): TGTGCCAGCAGTTTACGGACTCCAAACTACGCGCAGTACTTC. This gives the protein CASSLRTPNYAQYF. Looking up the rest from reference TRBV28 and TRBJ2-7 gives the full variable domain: DVKVTQSSRYLVKRTGEKVFLECVQDMDHENMFWYRQDPGLGLRLIYFSYDVKMKEKGDIPEGYSVSREKKERFSLILESASTNQTSMYLCASSLRTPNYAQYFGPGTRLTVT.

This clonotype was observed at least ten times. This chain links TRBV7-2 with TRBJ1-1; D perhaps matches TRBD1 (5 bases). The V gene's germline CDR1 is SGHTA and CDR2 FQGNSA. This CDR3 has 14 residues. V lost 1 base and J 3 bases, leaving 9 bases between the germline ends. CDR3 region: CASSLDRLDTEAFF. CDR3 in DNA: TGTGCCAGCAGCTTAGACAGGTTGGACACTGAAGCTTTCTTT.

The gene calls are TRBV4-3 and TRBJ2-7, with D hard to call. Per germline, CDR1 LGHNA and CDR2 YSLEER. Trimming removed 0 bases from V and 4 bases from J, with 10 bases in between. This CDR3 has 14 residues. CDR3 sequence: CASSQDSNTYEQYF. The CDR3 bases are TGCGCCAGCAGCCAAGATTCGAACACTTACGAGCAGTACTTC.

CDR3 sequence reads: CASRVGGFNEQFF. As DNA, the CDR3 is TGTGCCAGCAGAGTGGGGGGGTTCAATGAGCAGTTCTTC. The rearrangement links TRBV6-2 or TRBV6-3 to TRBJ2-1; 7 nucleotides match TRBD2. The germline V gene has CDR1 MNHEY and CDR2 SVGEGT. This CDR3 region has 13 residues. The V and J ends lost 6 bases and 6 bases, in that order; junction bases with no gene match: 5.

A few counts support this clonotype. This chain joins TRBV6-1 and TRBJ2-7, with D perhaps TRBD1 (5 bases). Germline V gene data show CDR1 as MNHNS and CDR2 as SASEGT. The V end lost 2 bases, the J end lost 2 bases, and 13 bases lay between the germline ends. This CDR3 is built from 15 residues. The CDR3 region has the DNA TGTGCCAGCAGTGAATGGTCGGACACGACCTACGAGCAGTACTTC. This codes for CASSEWSDTTYEQYF.

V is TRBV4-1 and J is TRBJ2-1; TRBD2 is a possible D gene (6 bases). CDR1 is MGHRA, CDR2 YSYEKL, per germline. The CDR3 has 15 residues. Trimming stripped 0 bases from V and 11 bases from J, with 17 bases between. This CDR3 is CASSQELPSANKQFF. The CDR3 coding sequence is TGCGCCAGCAGCCAAGAACTACCTAGCGCGAATAAGCAGTTCTTC.

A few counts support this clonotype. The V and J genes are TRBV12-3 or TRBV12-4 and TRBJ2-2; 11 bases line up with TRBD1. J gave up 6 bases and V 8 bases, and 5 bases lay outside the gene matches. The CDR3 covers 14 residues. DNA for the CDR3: TGTGCCAGCTCGAGGACAGGGGGCTCCGGGGAGCTGTTTTTT. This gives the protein CASSRTGGSGELFF.

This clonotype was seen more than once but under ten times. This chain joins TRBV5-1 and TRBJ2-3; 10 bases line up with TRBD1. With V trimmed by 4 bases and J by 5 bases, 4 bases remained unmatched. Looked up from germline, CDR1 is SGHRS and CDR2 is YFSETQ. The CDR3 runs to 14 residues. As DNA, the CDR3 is TGCGCCAGCAGCGTGACAGGGGGCAAAGATACGCAGTATTTT. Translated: CASSVTGGKDTQYF.

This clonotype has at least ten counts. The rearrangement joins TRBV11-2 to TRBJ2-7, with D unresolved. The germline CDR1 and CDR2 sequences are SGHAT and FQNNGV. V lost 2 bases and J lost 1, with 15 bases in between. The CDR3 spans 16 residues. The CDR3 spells CASSLRASRLSYEQYF. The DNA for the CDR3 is TGTGCCAGCAGCTTAAGGGCGAGTCGGTTATCCTACGAGCAGTACTTC.

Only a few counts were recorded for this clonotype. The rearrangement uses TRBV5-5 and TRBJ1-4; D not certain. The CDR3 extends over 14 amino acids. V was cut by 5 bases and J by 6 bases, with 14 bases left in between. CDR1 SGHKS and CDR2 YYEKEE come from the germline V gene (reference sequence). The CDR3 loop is CASSLGLPDEKLFF. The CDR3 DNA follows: TGTGCCAGCAGTCTTGGCCTCCCGGATGAAAAACTGTTTTTT.

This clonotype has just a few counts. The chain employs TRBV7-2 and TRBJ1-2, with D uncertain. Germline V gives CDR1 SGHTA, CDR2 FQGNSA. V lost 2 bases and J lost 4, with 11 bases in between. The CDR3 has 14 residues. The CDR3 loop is CASSLTVPAYGYTF. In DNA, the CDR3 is TGTGCCAGCAGCTTAACGGTACCTGCCTATGGCTACACCTTC.

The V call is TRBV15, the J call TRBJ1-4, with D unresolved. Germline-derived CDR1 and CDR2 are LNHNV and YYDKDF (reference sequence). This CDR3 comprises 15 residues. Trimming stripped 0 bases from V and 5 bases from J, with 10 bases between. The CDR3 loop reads CATSRDRQRNEKLFF. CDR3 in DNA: TGTGCCACCAGCAGAGATCGCCAGCGAAATGAAAAACTGTTTTTT.

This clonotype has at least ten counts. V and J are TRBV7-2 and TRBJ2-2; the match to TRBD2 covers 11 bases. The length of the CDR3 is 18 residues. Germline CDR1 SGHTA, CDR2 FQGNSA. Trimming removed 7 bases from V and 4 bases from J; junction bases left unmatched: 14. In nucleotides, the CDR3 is TGTGCCAGCACCCCAGGGCTAGCGGGAGGCCGTGGCACCGGGGAGCTGTTTTTT. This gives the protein CASTPGLAGGRGTGELFF.

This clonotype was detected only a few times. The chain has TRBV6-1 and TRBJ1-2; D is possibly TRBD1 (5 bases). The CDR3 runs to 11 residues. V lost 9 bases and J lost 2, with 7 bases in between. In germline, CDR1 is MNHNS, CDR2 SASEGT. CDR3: CASQGNYGYTF. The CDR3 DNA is TGTGCCAGTCAGGGAAACTATGGCTACACCTTC.

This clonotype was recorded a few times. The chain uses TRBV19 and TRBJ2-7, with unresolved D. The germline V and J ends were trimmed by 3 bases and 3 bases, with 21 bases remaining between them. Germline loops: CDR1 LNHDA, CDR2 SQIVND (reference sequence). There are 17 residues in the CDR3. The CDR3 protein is CASSMQIDALHSYEQYF. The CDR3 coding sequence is TGTGCCAGTAGTATGCAGATCGACGCACTCCATAGCTACGAGCAGTACTTC.